This T cell receptor beta chain was sequenced for a study of CXCR3-negative and CXCR3-positive naive CD8 T cells. General study findings and limits: Similar levels of surface CD5 were seen between naive subsets; TCR strength was inferred from TRB CDR3 properties. TRBV-TRBJ usage was alike in naive CXCR3-negative and CXCR3-positive cells but differed in memory cells. Hydrophobicity was higher for TRB CDR3s found in CXCR3-positive naive cells than in CXCR3-negative naive cells.

As regards this clonotype: As yet, its antigen is unknown.

Germline CDR1 SGHTA, CDR2 FQGNSA. The CDR3 contains 15 residues. CD45RO-CCR7+CD27+CD95- was the phenotype of naive CD8+ T cells. UMI-tagged TRB cDNA libraries were built via 5' RACE. Using the 5' RACE reads, TCRdb records one entry per CDR3 protein without DNA. Its clone listing holds approximately 66,000 distinct CDR3 sequences. This TCR was recovered from a human donor in good health. Some clones in this sample may be carry-over from other donors' samples. The material sequenced was naive CXCR3- CD8+ T cells from blood. Subset of the sample: CD45RO-CCR7+CD27+CD95- naive CD8+ T cells lacking CXCR3 (TNR3-). The chain recombines TRBV7-2 with TRBJ2-1; TCRdb designates TRBD1, a call that cannot be tested without DNA. The CDR3 reads CASSTHDRAYNEQFF.